A selection of T cell receptor beta chains follows, all from one sample in a study of T cell responses to AZD1222 COVID-19 vaccine. Generated by immunoSEQ multiplex PCR, the TCRdb table keeps only in-frame clones and is missing some. Seen here are 100,000 or so clones, about 86% observed once, and the top ten hold around 3.2%. This material consisted of peripheral blood, taken on day 0 of AZD1222 vaccination. The receptor source for this set is an adult in good health. CDR3s include the opening cysteine and the closing phenylalanine or tryptophan. A D gene is named only where the DNA matches it firmly. Clone size is not always given. Where it is, it says once, few, many or a class for expanded clones.

v_gene	d_gene	j_gene	abundance	CDR3nt	CDR3aa
TRBV21-1	.	TRBJ1-6	.	TGTGCCAGCAGCAAAGCGCCGGGACAGCAATATAATTCACCCCTCCACTTT	CASSKAPGQQYNSPLHF
TRBV6-2/TRBV6-3	.	TRBJ1-5	.	TGTGCCAGCAGTTATCCCCAGGGTCGAATCGGTTTAGGCAATCAGCCCCAGCATTTT	CASSYPQGRIGLGNQPQHF
TRBV6-5	TRBD1	TRBJ1-2	once	TGTGCCAGCAGCCAGGGACAGGTCCCCTATGGCTACACCTTC	CASSQGQVPYGYTF
TRBV5-6	.	TRBJ2-7	.	TGTGCCAGCAGCTTGTACGGACAGAGATACGAGCAGTACTTC	CASSLYGQRYEQYF
TRBV24-1	.	TRBJ2-2	.	TGTGCCACCATGTCCATCACCGGGGAGCTGTTTTTT	CATMSITGELFF
TRBV2	TRBD2	TRBJ2-3	once	TGTGCCAGCAGGCCGGGAGCGGGAACAGATACGCAGTATTTT	CASRPGAGTDTQYF
TRBV5-4	TRBD1	TRBJ1-1	once	TGTGCCAGCAGCCTGGACAGGGGGCGAGTTGAAGCTTTCTTT	CASSLDRGRVEAFF
TRBV19	.	TRBJ1-2	few	TGTGCCAGTACCCGCCCGGACCTTAACTATGGCTACACCTTC	CASTRPDLNYGYTF
TRBV28	TRBD2	TRBJ2-7	.	TGTGCCAGCAGTCCAAAAGGGACTAGCGGGGGCCTACGCTACGAGCAGTACTTC	CASSPKGTSGGLRYEQYF
TRBV5-1	.	TRBJ2-7	.	TGCGCCAGCAGCAACAACTACGAGCAGTACTTC	CASSNNYEQYF